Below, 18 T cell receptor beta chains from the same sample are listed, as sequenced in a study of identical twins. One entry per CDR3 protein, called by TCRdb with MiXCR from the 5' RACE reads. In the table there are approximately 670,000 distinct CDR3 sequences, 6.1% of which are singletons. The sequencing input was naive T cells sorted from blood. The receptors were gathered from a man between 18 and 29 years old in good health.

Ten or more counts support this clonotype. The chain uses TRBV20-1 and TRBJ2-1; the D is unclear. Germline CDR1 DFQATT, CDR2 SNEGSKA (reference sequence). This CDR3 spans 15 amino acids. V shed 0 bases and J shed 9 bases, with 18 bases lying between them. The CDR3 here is CSARDQVYGTSEQFF. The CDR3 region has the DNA TGCAGTGCTAGAGATCAAGTTTATGGAACAAGTGAGCAGTTCTTC.

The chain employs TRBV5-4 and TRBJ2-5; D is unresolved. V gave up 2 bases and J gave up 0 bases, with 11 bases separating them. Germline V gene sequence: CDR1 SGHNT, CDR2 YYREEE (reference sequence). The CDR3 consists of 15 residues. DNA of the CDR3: TGTGCCAGCAGCTTAGTAACCCGTGACCAAGAGACCCAGTACTTC. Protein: CASSLVTRDQETQYF. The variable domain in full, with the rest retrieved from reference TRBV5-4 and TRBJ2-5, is ETGVTQSPTHLIKTRGQQVTLRCSSQSGHNTVSWYQQALGQGPQFIFQYYREEENGRGNFPPRFSGLQFPNYSSELNVNALELDDSALYLCASSLVTRDQETQYFGPGTRLLVL.

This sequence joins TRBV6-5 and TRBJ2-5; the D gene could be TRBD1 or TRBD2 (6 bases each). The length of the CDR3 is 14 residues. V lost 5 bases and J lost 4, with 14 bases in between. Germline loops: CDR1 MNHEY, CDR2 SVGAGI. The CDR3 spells CASSPSGARETQYF. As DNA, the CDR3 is TGTGCCAGCAGTCCCTCGGGGGCCCGAGAGACCCAGTACTTC.

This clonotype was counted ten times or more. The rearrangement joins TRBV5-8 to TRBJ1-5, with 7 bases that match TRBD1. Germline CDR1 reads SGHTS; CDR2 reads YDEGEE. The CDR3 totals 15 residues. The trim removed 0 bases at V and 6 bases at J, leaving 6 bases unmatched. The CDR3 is CASSLEQGRGQPQHF. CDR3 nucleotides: TGTGCCAGCAGCTTGGAACAGGGGAGAGGTCAGCCCCAGCATTTT. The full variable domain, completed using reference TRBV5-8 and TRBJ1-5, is EAGVTQSPTHLIKTRGQQATLRCSPISGHTSVYWYQQALGLGLQFLLWYDEGEERNRGNFPPRFSGRQFPNYSSELNVNALELEDSALYLCASSLEQGRGQPQHFGDGTRLSIL.

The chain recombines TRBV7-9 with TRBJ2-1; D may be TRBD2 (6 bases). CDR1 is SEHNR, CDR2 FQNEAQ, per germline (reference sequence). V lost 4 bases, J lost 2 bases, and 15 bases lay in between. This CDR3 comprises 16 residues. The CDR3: CASSSLPSVPYNEQFF. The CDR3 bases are TGTGCCAGCAGCTCCCTTCCTAGCGTACCCTACAATGAGCAGTTCTTC.

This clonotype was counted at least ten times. CDR3 bases: TGCGCCAGCAGCTCGGGGGGCGTACCTAGCGGCACAGATACGCAGTATTTT. Protein: CASSSGGVPSGTDTQYF. V and J are TRBV5-1 and TRBJ2-3; D perhaps matches TRBD2 (7 bases). V lost 3 bases to trimming and J lost 1 base, with 18 bases between them. This CDR3 has 17 amino acids. Germline lookup yields CDR1 SGHRS and CDR2 YFSETQ.

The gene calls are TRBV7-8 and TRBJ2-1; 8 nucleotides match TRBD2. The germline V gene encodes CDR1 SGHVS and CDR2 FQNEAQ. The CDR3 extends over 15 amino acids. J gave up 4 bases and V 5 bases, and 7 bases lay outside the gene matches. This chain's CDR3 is CASSTREGPYNEQFF. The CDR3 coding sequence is TGTGCCAGCAGCACTCGGGAGGGTCCTTACAATGAGCAGTTCTTC.

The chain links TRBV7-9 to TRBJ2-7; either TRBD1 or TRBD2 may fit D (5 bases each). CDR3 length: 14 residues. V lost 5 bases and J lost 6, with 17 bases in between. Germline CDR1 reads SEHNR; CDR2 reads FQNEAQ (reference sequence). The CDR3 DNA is TGTGCCAGCAGCCCCGATCTGGGGGTTGGCGAGCAGTACTTC. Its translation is CASSPDLGVGEQYF.

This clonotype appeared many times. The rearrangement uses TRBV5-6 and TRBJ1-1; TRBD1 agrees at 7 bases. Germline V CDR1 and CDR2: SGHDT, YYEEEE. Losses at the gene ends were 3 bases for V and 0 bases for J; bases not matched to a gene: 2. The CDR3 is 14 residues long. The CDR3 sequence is CASSWGQLNTEAFF. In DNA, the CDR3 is TGTGCCAGCAGCTGGGGACAGTTGAACACTGAAGCTTTCTTT.

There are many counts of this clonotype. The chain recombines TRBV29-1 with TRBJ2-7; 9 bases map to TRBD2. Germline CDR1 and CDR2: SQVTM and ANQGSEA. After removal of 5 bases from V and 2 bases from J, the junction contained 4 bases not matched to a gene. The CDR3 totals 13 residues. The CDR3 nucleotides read TGCAGCGTTACGACTAGCGGCCCCTACGAGCAGTACTTC. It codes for CSVTTSGPYEQYF.

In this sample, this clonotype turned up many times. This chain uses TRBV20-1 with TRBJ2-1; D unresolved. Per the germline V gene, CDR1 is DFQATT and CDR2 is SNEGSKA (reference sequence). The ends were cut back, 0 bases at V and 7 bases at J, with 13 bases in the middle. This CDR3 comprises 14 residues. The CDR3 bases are TGCAGTGCTAGAGAGACGGCTTTTTCGAATGAGCAGTTCTTC. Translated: CSARETAFSNEQFF.

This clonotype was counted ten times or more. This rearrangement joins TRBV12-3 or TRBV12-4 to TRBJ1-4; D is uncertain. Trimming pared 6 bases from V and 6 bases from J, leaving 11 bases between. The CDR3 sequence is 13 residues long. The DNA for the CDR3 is TGTGCCAGCAGGGACCTTTGGGATGAAAAACTGTTTTTT. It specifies CASRDLWDEKLFF.

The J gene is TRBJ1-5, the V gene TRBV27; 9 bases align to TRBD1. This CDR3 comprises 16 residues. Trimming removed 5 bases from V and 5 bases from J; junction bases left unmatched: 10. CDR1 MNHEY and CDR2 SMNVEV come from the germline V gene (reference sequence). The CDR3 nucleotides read TGTGCCAGCAGTAGTATCACGGGACAGGGCCATCAGCCCCAGCATTTT. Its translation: CASSSITGQGHQPQHF.

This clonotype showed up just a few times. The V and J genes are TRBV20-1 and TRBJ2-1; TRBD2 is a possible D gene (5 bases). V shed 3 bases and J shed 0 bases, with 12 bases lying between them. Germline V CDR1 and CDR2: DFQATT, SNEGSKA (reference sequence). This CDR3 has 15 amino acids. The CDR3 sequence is CSASTGSSSYNEQFF. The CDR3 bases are TGCAGTGCTAGTACGGGATCTAGCTCCTACAATGAGCAGTTCTTC.

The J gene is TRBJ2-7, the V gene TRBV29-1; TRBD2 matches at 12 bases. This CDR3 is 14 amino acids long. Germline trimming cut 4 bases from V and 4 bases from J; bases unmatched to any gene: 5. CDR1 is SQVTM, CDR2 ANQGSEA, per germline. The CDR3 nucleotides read TGCAGCGTTGTGGCTAGCGGGAGGGGATACGAGCAGTACTTC. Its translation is CSVVASGRGYEQYF.

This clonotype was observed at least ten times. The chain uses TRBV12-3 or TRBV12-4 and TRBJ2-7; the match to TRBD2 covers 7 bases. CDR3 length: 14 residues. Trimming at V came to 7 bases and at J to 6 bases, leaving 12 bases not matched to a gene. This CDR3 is CASTPRGSGSEQYF. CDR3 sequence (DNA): TGTGCCAGCACCCCGCGGGGGAGTGGGAGCGAGCAGTACTTC.

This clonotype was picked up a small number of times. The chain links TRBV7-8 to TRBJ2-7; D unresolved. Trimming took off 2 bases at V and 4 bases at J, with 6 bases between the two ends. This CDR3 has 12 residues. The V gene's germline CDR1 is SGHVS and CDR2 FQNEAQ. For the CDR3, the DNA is TGTGCCAGCAGCTTATTTCCTTACGAGCAGTACGTC. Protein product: CASSLFPYEQYV.

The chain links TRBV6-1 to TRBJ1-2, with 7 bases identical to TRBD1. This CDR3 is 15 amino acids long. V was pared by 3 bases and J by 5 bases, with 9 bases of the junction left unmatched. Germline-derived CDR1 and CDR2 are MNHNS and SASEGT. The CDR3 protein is CASSEQGGTAYGYTF. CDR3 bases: TGTGCCAGCAGTGAGCAAGGCGGGACAGCTTATGGCTACACCTTC.